The 27 T cell receptor beta chains below were found in one sample sequenced in a study of metastatic and nonmetastatic thyroid tumors. Each patient came to thyroid surgery without any prior treatment (of any kind). TCRdb re-called the PCR reads through MiXCR. The sample carries some 34,000 clones, 15% to 20% recorded once. Sequences were obtained from blood. These receptors were taken from a female donor with papillary thyroid cancer or a benign thyroid nodule (not recorded which). Some clones in this sample may be carry-over from other donors' samples.

This clone was seen many times. This chain joins TRBV12-3 or TRBV12-4 and TRBJ2-1; 7 nucleotides align to TRBD1. The CDR3 totals 15 residues. Trimming cost V 6 bases and J 5 bases; bases outside gene matches: 10. CDR3 sequence (DNA): TGTGCCAGCAGGGGACGGCAGGGGGTCAACAATGAGCAGTTCTTC. As protein: CASRGRQGVNNEQFF.

In its sample, this clone was seen many times. V is TRBV20-1 and J is TRBJ2-1; TRBD2 is a possible D gene (5 bases). Trimming removed 5 bases from V and 9 bases from J, with 17 bases in between. The CDR3 spans 13 residues. CDR1 and CDR2 from the germline V gene are DFQATT and SNEGSKA (reference sequence). CDR3 residues: CSAGRTLAGEQFF. CDR3 sequence (DNA): TGCAGTGCTGGACGGACTCTGGCCGGTGAGCAGTTCTTC.

The chain recombines TRBV2 with TRBJ2-7; D unresolved. The V gene's germline CDR1 is SNHLY and CDR2 FYNNEI. V shed 4 bases and J shed 4 bases, with 11 bases lying between them. The CDR3 extends over 13 amino acids. The CDR3 protein is CASSVKARYEQYF. CDR3 DNA: TGTGCCAGCAGTGTCAAGGCTAGATACGAGCAGTACTTC.

The chain links TRBV29-1 to TRBJ2-4; 7 nucleotides align to TRBD1. In germline, CDR1 is SQVTM, CDR2 ANQGSEA. The CDR3 loop spans 14 amino acids. J was trimmed by 7 bases and V by 7 bases; bases with no gene match: 13. The CDR3 DNA reads TGCAGCGCCGGGGACCGGACAGGCCGTAACATTCAGTACTTC. It translates to CSAGDRTGRNIQYF.

This clone has ten or more counts. The V call is TRBV5-5, the J call TRBJ1-4; D not resolved. The V end was cut by 5 bases, the J end by 14 bases, with 22 bases between. The CDR3 runs to 14 residues. Germline CDR1 and CDR2: SGHKS and YYEKEE (reference sequence). In nucleotides, the CDR3 is TGTGCCAGCAGTTCGACACGGACCCCCGGAGGGCTGTTTTTT. This translates into CASSSTRTPGGLFF.

This clone was picked up many times. The gene calls are TRBV5-4 and TRBJ2-7, with D tentatively TRBD1 (5 bases). This CDR3 spans 14 amino acids. V was clipped by 4 bases and J by 3 bases, with 14 bases between them. CDR1 is SGHNT and CDR2 is YYREEE in the germline V gene (reference sequence). CDR3 residues: CASSPDSRFYEQYF. CDR3 nucleotides: TGTGCCAGCAGCCCAGACAGTCGATTCTACGAGCAGTACTTC.

At least ten counts were recorded for this clone. Relative to the germline gene, one junction end is altered; a read error may explain this. The rearrangement links TRBV5-6 to TRBJ1-3; no reliable D call. This CDR3 has 15 residues. The germline CDR1 and CDR2 sequences are SGHDT and YYEEEE. The CDR3 coding sequence is TGTGCCAACAGCTTTCAGGAAATCTCCGGAAACACCATATATTTT. Amino acids: CANSFQEISGNTIYF.

This clone was seen ten or more times. The chain uses TRBV9 and TRBJ2-2; D might be TRBD1 (6 bases). V lost 4 bases, J lost 5 bases, and 18 bases lay in between. The CDR3 runs to 16 residues. Germline CDR1 and CDR2: SGDLS and YYNGEE. CDR3 protein: CASSSPRGGFTGELFF. For the CDR3, the DNA is TGTGCCAGCAGCAGTCCCAGGGGCGGGTTTACCGGGGAGCTGTTTTTT. Drawing the rest from reference TRBV9 and TRBJ2-2, the complete variable domain is DSGVTQTPKHLITATGQRVTLRCSPRSGDLSVYWYQQSLDQGLQFLIQYYNGEERAKGNILERFSAQQFPDLHSELNLSSLELGDSALYFCASSSPRGGFTGELFFGEGSRLTVL.

This clone was found many times. This chain links TRBV6-1 with TRBJ1-5; possible D gene TRBD1, 6 bases. V gave up 5 bases and J gave up 4 bases, with 12 bases separating them. This CDR3 has 14 amino acids. Germline lookup yields CDR1 MNHNS and CDR2 SASEGT. This CDR3 reads CASSSRTANQPQHF. In DNA form, the CDR3 reads TGTGCCAGCAGTTCGCGGACAGCGAATCAGCCCCAGCATTTT.

With respect to this clone: An end of the junction does not agree with germline; a read error may underlie this. The genes are TRBV4-1 and TRBJ2-1; D not certain. The CDR3 loop spans 16 amino acids. Germline V CDR1 and CDR2: MGHRA, YSYEKL. This CDR3 is CASIQSAGVSYNEQFF. DNA for the CDR3: TGCGCCAGCATCCAATCAGCCGGCGTGTCCTACAATGAGCAGTTCTTC.

This clone was counted ten times or more. The chain uses TRBV19 and TRBJ1-3; no firm D call. Trimming removed 3 bases from V and 3 bases from J, with 15 bases in between. CDR3 size: 16 residues. Germline V gives CDR1 LNHDA, CDR2 SQIVND (reference sequence). This CDR3 is CASSIRTKDRGNTIYF. CDR3 DNA sequence: TGTGCCAGTAGTATCAGAACTAAGGATCGTGGAAACACCATATATTTT.

The chain links TRBV6-1 to TRBJ2-2; D call uncertain. Trimming removed 7 bases at V and 6 bases at J, with 18 bases between. Germline CDR1 MNHNS, CDR2 SASEGT. The CDR3 length is 15 residues. The CDR3 DNA follows: TGTGCCAGCACCGGGTACAGTGGAATCTCCGGGGAGCTGTTTTTT. It yields the protein CASTGYSGISGELFF.

This clone appeared many times. The rearrangement joins TRBV20-1 to TRBJ1-6, with D possibly being TRBD1 (5 bases). Trimming took off 5 bases at V and 7 bases at J, with 18 bases between the two ends. CDR1 and CDR2 (germline): DFQATT, SNEGSKA (reference sequence). CDR3 length: 15 amino acids. In DNA form, the CDR3 reads TGCAGTGCTCCAGGAAAGGGGTCTAGCAATTCACCCCTCCACTTT. Translated, it gives CSAPGKGSSNSPLHF.

This clone was counted at least ten times. The identical CDR3 is also encoded by other nucleotide sequences in the sample. This chain uses TRBV4-1 with TRBJ2-3; a possible D gene is TRBD2 (5 bases). This CDR3 contains 14 residues. V was shortened by 3 bases and J by 3 bases, with 10 bases between the two germline ends. From germline, CDR1 is MGHRA and CDR2 YSYEKL. CDR3 residues: CASSHSGETDTQYF. The CDR3 DNA reads as TGCGCCAGCAGCCACTCTGGGGAGACAGATACGCAGTATTTT.

This clone has ten or more counts. The V and J genes are TRBV3-1 and TRBJ2-5; possibly TRBD2 for D (5 bases). The CDR3 extends over 15 amino acids. The ends were cut back, 4 bases at V and 4 bases at J, with 16 bases in the middle. Germline-derived CDR1 and CDR2 are LGHDT and YNNKEL (reference sequence). CDR3 in amino acids: CASSPRVGARETQYF. As DNA, the CDR3 is TGTGCCAGCAGCCCGAGGGTGGGAGCCCGAGAGACCCAGTACTTC.

This clone came up many times. The rearrangement joins TRBV30 to TRBJ2-7; 8 nucleotides align to TRBD1. The germline V gene encodes CDR1 GTSNPN and CDR2 SVGIG (reference sequence). The V segment lost 2 bases and the J segment 2 bases; nucleotides outside the gene matches: 5. The CDR3 consists of 14 residues. The CDR3 bases are TGTGCCTGGAGTATTGGGACAGGACCCTACGAGCAGTACTTC. Its translation: CAWSIGTGPYEQYF.

This clone was counted between two and nine times. A read error may be the cause here, since a much bigger clone is one base away. The V call is TRBV20-1, the J call TRBJ2-3; D unclear. CDR1 is DFQATT and CDR2 is SNEGSKA in the germline V gene (reference sequence). The V end was cut by 5 bases, the J end by 6 bases, with 15 bases between. CDR3 length: 13 amino acids. The CDR3 sequence is CSAPRPVGDTQYF. The CDR3 nucleotides read TGCAGTGCTCCCAGACCGGTGGGCGATACGCAGTATTTT.

The chain employs TRBV11-3 and TRBJ2-5; perhaps TRBD2 as D (6 bases). V was shortened by 5 bases and J by 3 bases, with 13 bases between the two germline ends. CDR1 is SGHNT, CDR2 YENEEA, per germline. The CDR3 runs 14 residues. The CDR3 sequence is CASSPGGVEETQYF. The CDR3 nucleotides read TGTGCCAGCAGCCCTGGCGGGGTGGAAGAGACCCAGTACTTC.

As concerns this clone: Likely a read error: the CDR3 ends without its conserved phenylalanine or tryptophan. The V and J genes are TRBV20-1 and TRBJ2-7, with TRBD1 as a possible D gene (5 bases). In germline, CDR1 is DFQATT, CDR2 SNEGSKA (reference sequence). CDR3 length: 12 amino acids. This chain's CDR3 is CSARPQGYEQYL. Written as DNA, the CDR3 is TGTAGTGCTAGACCCCAGGGCTACGAGCAGTACCTC.

This clone occurred many times. This sequence joins TRBV6-5 and TRBJ2-3; the D is unclear. CDR3 length: 16 amino acids. CDR1 MNHEY and CDR2 SVGAGI come from the germline V gene. Trimming cost V 0 bases and J 4 bases, with 14 bases left between them. CDR3 in DNA: TGTGCCAGCAGTTACTCGAGTGGGAATGGAGCAGATACGCAGTATTTT. It is translated as CASSYSSGNGADTQYF.

This clone was detected ten times or more. The rearrangement links TRBV10-3 to TRBJ1-2; 7 bases fit TRBD1. With 10 bases clipped from V and 9 bases from J, the junction kept 8 bases outside the gene matches. The germline V gene has CDR1 ENHRY and CDR2 SYGVKD. This CDR3 contains 11 residues. The CDR3 reads CASETGSSYTF. The CDR3 DNA is TGTGCCAGCGAGACAGGGAGTAGCTACACCTTC.

As to this clone: Sequence at one end of the junction differs from germline and may be a read error. The J gene is TRBJ2-7, the V gene TRBV27; D is unresolved. This CDR3 has 15 amino acids. The V gene's germline CDR1 is MNHEY and CDR2 SMNVEV (reference sequence). The CDR3 DNA is TGTACCAGCAGTTTATCGCGGTCCGTGGCGTACGAGCAGTACTTC. Residues: CTSSLSRSVAYEQYF.

This clone was counted between two and nine times. The chain employs TRBV6-1 and TRBJ1-2; D ambiguous. Deletions cut 5 bases from V and 7 bases from J, with 17 bases between. The germline V gene has CDR1 MNHNS and CDR2 SASEGT. This CDR3 has 14 residues. The CDR3: CASSPRVESRGYTF. DNA of the CDR3: TGTGCCAGCAGTCCAAGAGTGGAGTCCCGTGGCTACACCTTC.

This clone showed up many times. The V gene is TRBV27, the J gene TRBJ1-6, with D uncertain. V was shortened by 7 bases and J by 5 bases, with 12 bases between the two germline ends. Germline V gives CDR1 MNHEY, CDR2 SMNVEV (reference sequence). CDR3 length: 14 residues. The CDR3 coding sequence is TGTGCCAGCACCTACAGAAATAATAATTCACCCCTCCACTTT. It encodes CASTYRNNNSPLHF.

At least ten counts were recorded for this clone. This chain joins TRBV6-1 and TRBJ1-1, with 8 bases fitting TRBD1. The CDR3 runs 13 residues. Germline-derived CDR1 and CDR2 are MNHNS and SASEGT. The V gene end was trimmed by 2 bases and the J gene end by 11 bases; junction bases not matched to a gene: 7. The CDR3, as DNA: TGTGCCAGCAGTGAACATCCCTACAGGGGGGCTTTCTTT. Its protein product is CASSEHPYRGAFF.

This clone was found a few times. A much larger clone lies one base from this, so it may be a read error. The chain employs TRBV7-6 and TRBJ2-2; TRBD2 matches 13 bases. V shed 7 bases and J 5 bases; nucleotides not matched to a gene: 13. This CDR3 is built from 18 residues. Looked up from germline, CDR1 is SGHVS and CDR2 is FNYEAQ. DNA for the CDR3: TGTGCCAGCATCCCCTCGTGGGGGGGACTAGCGGGGACCGGGGAGCTGTTTTTT. Protein: CASIPSWGGLAGTGELFF.

This clone came up many times. The chain carries TRBV12-3 or TRBV12-4 and TRBJ2-7, with TRBD2 identical over 9 bases. The V and J ends lost 7 bases and 6 bases, in that order; junction bases with no gene match: 10. The CDR3 is 14 amino acids. CDR3 sequence (DNA): TGTGCCAGCACCCCGGGACTAGCATCGAGCGAGCAGTACTTC. It yields the protein CASTPGLASSEQYF.